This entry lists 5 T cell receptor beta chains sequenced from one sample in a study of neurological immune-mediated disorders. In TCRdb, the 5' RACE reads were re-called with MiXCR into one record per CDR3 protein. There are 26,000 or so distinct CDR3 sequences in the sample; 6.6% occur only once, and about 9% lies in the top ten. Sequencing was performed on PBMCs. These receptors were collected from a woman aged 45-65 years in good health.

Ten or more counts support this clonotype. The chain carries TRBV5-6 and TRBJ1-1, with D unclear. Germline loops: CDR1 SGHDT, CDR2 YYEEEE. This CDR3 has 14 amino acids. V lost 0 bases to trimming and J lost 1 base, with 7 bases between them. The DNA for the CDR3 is TGTGCCAGCAGCTTGGTCTACCCGAACACTGAAGCTTTCTTT. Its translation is CASSLVYPNTEAFF.

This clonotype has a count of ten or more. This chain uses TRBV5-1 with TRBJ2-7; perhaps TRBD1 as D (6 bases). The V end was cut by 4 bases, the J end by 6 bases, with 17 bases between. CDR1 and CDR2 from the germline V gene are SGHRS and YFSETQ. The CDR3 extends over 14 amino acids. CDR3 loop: CASSLERQGSEQYF. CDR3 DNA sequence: TGCGCCAGCAGCCTGGAGAGGCAGGGGAGCGAGCAGTACTTC.

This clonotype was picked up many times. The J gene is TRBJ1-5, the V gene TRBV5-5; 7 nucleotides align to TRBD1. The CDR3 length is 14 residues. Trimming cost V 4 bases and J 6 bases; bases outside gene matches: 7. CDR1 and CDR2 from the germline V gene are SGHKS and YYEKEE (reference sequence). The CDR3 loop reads CASSPPTGIQPQHF. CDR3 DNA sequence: TGTGCCAGCAGCCCACCGACAGGGATTCAGCCCCAGCATTTT.

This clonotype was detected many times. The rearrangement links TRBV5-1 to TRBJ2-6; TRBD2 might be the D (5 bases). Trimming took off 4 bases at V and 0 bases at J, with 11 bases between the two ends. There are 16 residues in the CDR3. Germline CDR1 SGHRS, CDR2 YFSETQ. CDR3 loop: CASSAGGSSGANVLTF. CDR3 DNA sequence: TGCGCCAGCAGCGCTGGTGGGAGCTCTGGGGCCAACGTCCTGACTTTC.

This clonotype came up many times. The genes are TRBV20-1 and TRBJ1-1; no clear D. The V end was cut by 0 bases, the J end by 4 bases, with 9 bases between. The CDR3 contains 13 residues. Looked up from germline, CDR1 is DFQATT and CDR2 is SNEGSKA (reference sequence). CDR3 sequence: CSAREAGPTEAFF. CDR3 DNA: TGCAGTGCTAGAGAGGCGGGTCCCACTGAAGCTTTCTTT.